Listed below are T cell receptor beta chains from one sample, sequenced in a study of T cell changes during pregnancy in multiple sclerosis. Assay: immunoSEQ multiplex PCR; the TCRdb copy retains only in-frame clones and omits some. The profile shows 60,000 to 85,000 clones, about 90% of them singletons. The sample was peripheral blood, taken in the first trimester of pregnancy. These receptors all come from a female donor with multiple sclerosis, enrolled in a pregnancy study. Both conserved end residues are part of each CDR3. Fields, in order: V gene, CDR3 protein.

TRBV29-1	CSVSYGVTGELFF
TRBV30	CAWSGKGDQPQHF
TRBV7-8	CASSERTGGGGPYEQYF
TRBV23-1	CASSPGTAAEAFF
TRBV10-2	CASSAGSFGLAGSGELFF
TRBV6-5	CASSLTGGAEAFF
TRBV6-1	CASSEIGSDLQYF
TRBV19	CASSVEGANTEAFF
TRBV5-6	CASSPDPGLGAGELFF
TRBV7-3	CASSYSPGQTNTEAFF